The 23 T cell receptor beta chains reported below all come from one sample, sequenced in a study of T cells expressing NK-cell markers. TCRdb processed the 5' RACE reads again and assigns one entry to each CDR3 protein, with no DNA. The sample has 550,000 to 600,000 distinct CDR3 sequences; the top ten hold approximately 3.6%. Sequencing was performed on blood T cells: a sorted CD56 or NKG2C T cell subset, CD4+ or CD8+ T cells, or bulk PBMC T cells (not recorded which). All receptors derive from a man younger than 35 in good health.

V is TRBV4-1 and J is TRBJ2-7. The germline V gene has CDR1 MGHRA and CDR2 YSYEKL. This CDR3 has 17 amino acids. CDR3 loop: CASSQLPGEASLYEQYF.

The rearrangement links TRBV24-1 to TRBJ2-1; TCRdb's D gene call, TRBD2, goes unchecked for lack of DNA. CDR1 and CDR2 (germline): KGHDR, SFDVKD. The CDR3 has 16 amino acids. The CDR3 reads CATSDWSSGSLAEQFF.

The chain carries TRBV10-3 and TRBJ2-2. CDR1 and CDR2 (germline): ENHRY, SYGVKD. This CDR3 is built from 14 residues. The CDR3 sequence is CATGPHHQDGELFF.

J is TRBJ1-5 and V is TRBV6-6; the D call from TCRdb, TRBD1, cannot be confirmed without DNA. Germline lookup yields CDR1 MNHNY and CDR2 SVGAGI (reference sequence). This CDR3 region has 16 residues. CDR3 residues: CASSSTPGQHGQPQHF.

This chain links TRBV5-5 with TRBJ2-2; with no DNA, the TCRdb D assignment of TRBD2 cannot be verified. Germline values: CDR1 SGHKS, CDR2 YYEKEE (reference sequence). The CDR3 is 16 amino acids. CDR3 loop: CASSLGEGRNTGELFF. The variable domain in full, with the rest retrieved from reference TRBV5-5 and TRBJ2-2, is DAGVTQSPTHLIKTRGQQVTLRCSPISGHKSVSWYQQVLGQGPQFIFQYYEKEERGRGNFPDRFSARQFPNYSSELNVNALLLGDSALYLCASSLGEGRNTGELFFGEGSRLTVL.

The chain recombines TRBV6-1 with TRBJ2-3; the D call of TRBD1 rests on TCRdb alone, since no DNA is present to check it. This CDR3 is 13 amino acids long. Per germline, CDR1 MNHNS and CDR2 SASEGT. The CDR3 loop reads CASGTSSTDTQYF.

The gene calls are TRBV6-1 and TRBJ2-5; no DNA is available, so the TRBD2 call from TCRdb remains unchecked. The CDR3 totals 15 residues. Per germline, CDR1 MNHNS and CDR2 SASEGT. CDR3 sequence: CASNLGTSGSETQYF.

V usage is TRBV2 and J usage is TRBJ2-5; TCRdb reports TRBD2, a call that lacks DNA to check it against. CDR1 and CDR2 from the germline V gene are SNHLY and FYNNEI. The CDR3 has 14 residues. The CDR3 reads CASRRAGGRETQYF.

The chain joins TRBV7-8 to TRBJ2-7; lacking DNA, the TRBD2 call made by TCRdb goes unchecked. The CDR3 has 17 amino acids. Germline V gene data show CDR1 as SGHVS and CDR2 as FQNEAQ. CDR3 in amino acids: CASSATVVAGSNYEQYF.

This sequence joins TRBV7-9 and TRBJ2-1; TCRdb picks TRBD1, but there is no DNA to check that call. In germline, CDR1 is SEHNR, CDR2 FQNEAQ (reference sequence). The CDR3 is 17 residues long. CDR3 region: CASSRGGGPSSYNEQFF.

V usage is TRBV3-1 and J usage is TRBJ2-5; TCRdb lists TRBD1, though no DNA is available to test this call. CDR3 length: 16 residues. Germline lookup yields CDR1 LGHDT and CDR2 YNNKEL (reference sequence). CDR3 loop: CASSQVKDRGEETQYF.

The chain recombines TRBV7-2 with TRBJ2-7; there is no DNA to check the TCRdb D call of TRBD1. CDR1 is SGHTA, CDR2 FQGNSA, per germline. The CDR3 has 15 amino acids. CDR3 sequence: CASSLSTQGPYEQYF.

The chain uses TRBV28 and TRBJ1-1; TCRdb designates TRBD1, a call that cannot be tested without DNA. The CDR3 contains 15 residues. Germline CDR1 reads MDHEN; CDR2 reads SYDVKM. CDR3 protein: CASTKHYGGDTEAFF.

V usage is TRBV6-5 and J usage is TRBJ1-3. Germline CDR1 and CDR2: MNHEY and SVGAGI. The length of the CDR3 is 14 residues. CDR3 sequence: CASKFGSSGNTIYF.

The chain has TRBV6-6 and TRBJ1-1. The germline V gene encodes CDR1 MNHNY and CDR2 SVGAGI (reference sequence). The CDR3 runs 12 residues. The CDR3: CASSPTPRAAFF.

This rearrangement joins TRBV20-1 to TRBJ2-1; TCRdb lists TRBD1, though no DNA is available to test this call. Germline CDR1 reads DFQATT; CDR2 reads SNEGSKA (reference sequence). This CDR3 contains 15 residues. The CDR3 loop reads CSARRGGGKVNEQFF.

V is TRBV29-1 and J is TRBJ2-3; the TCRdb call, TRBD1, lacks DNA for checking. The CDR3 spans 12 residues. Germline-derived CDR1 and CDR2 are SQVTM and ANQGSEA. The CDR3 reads CSVGRGEDTQYF.

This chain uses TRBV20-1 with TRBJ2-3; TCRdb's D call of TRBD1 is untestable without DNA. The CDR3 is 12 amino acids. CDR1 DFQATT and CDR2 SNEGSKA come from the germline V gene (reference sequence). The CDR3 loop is CSATPGGGTQYF.

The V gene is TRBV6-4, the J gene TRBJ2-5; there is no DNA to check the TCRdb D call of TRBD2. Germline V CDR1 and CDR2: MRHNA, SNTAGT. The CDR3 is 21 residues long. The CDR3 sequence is CASSTPRYGGGTGGPSGTQYF.

CDR3 protein: CASSFLRAAGANVLTF. This sequence joins TRBV5-6 and TRBJ2-6; TCRdb designates TRBD2, a call that cannot be tested without DNA. The germline CDR1 and CDR2 sequences are SGHDT and YYEEEE. The CDR3 loop spans 16 amino acids.

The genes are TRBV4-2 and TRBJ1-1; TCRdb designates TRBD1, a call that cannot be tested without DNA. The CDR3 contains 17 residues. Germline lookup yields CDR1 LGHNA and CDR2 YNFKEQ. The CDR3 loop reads CASNQYQGVSMNTEAFF.

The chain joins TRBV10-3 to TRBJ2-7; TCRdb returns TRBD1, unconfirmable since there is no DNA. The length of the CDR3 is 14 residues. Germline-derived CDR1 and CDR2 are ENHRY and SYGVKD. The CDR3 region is CAISERTGSYEQYF.

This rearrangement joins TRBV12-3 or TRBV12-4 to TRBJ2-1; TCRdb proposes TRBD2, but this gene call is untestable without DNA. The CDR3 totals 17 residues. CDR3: CASSPWGAGVGLNEQFF.